These 32 T cell receptor beta chains were sequenced from one sample in a study of vaccination and CD4 T cells after COVID-19 (dated by TCRdb to 2022 to 2024). Library prep was done by PCR. The instrument given in TCRdb is Illumina iSeq 100. DNA from cultured CD4+ T cells underwent TCR sequencing with the Oncomine TCR Beta short-read assay at the Johns Hopkins FTIC core. TCRdb reran the public reads through fastp at Q25 and MiXCR, keeping productive beta chains. Merged by CDR3 protein, the rows form single entries marked with the most common genes and DNA. A total of around 18,000 distinct CDR3 sequences appear in this sample, around two fifths of them only once. The ten largest clones add up to roughly an eighth of the sample. What these receptors recognize is not known. The treatment or condition label of this sample denotes: roughly 10-day PBMC culture with coronavirus spike peptide pools or control peptides (ViraFEST assay).

Sequencing used CD4+ T cells from blood, cultured in vitro. Receptors originate from a human donor who had recovered from COVID-19.

Only a few counts were recorded for this clonotype. This rearrangement joins TRBV6-5 to TRBJ2-5, with a weak D call TRBD1 (5 bases). CDR1 and CDR2 from the germline V gene are MNHEY and SVGAGI. V was cut by 0 bases and J by 4 bases, with 12 bases left in between. This CDR3 is built from 15 residues. In nucleotides, the CDR3 is TGTGCCAGCAGTTACTCGAATTCAGGGCGAGAGACCCAGTACTTC. Translation gives CASSYSNSGRETQYF.

The CDR3 is CASSLAQLEVQETQYF. The CDR3 DNA follows: TGTGCCAGCAGCCTCGCCCAACTGGAGGTCCAAGAGACCCAGTACTTC. J is TRBJ2-5 and V is TRBV3-1; possible D gene TRBD2, 5 bases. The CDR3 sequence is 16 residues long. The germline V and J ends were trimmed by 4 bases and 1 base, with 16 bases remaining between them. CDR1 and CDR2 from the germline V gene are LGHDT and YNNKEL (reference sequence).

The J gene is TRBJ2-1, the V gene TRBV20-1, with 9 nucleotides matching TRBD2. The CDR3 loop spans 15 amino acids. Germline V gene data show CDR1 as DFQATT and CDR2 as SNEGSKA (reference sequence). The junction had 4 bases not matched to a gene; V was cut back by 0 bases and J by 4 bases. CDR3 DNA sequence: TGCAGTGCTAGAGATTTTACTAGCGGGTACAATGAGCAGTTCTTC. Translating gives CSARDFTSGYNEQFF.

This chain uses TRBV29-1 with TRBJ1-1; a possible D gene is TRBD1 (6 bases). Germline-derived CDR1 and CDR2 are SQVTM and ANQGSEA. The CDR3 covers 15 residues. The V and J ends lost 5 bases and 1 base respectively, with 17 bases between them. In DNA, the CDR3 is TGCAGCGTTCGCCCCGAACAGGGAAGGAACACTGAAGCTTTCTTT. Translating gives CSVRPEQGRNTEAFF.

The chain carries TRBV2 and TRBJ2-1, with 7 bases that match TRBD2. The CDR3 is made up of 16 amino acids. V lost 2 bases to trimming and J lost 3 bases; unmatched junction nucleotides: 7. Looked up from germline, CDR1 is SNHLY and CDR2 is FYNNEI. CDR3 DNA sequence: TGTGCCAGCAGTGAACTTCCGGGGGGAAGCTACAATGAGCAGTTCTTC. Its translation: CASSELPGGSYNEQFF.

V usage is TRBV19 and J usage is TRBJ1-2; 7 nucleotides agree with TRBD1. Looked up from germline, CDR1 is LNHDA and CDR2 is SQIVND (reference sequence). V gave up 6 bases and J gave up 2 bases; unmatched junction bases: 3. The CDR3 covers 13 residues. CDR3 nucleotides: TGTGCCAGTAGGGCGACAGGGAACTATGGCTACACCTTC. Translating it yields CASRATGNYGYTF.

A few counts support this clonotype. This rearrangement joins TRBV7-3 to TRBJ2-5, with 7 bases identical to TRBD2. The CDR3 contains 14 residues. CDR1 and CDR2 (germline): SGHTA, FQGTGA. V was clipped by 6 bases and J by 5 bases; unmatched bases: 9. In nucleotides, the CDR3 is TGTGCCAGCAGTCTCAGCGGGGCCCTGGAGACCCAGTACTTC. It codes for CASSLSGALETQYF.

The chain's CDR3 is CASSNPGLAGSTDTQYF. The DNA for the CDR3 is TGTGCCAGCAGCAACCCGGGACTAGCGGGGAGCACAGATACGCAGTATTTT. This rearrangement joins TRBV21-1 to TRBJ2-3; TRBD2, the table's D call, was not compared with the DNA. TRBV21-1 is an annotated pseudogene. This CDR3 has 17 residues.

J is TRBJ2-7 and V is TRBV7-2; D call uncertain. V was cut by 1 base and J by 4 bases, with 5 bases left in between. CDR3 length: 12 amino acids. The germline CDR1 and CDR2 sequences are SGHTA and FQGNSA. The CDR3 reads CASSLGSYEQYF. For the CDR3, the DNA is TGTGCCAGCAGCTTAGGCTCATACGAGCAGTACTTC. The whole variable domain, remainder taken from reference TRBV7-2 and TRBJ2-7, is GAGVSQSPSNKVTEKGKDVELRCDPISGHTALYWYRQSLGQGLEFLIYFQGNSAPDKSGLPSDRFSAERTGGSVSTLTIQRTQQEDSAVYLCASSLGSYEQYFGPGTRLTVT.

The chain employs TRBV2 and TRBJ2-3; D remains ambiguous. With 10 bases removed from V and 6 bases from J, the gap between germline ends came to 14 bases. Germline CDR1 is SNHLY and CDR2 is FYNNEI. The CDR3 has 12 amino acids. The CDR3: CATGGLRDTQYF. The CDR3 DNA follows: TGTGCCACTGGCGGCCTCCGGGATACGCAGTATTTT.

The chain recombines TRBV7-9 with TRBJ1-1; a possible D gene is TRBD1 (5 bases). Germline lookup yields CDR1 SEHNR and CDR2 FQNEAQ (reference sequence). V dropped 4 bases and J dropped 2 bases, with 14 bases sitting between them. The CDR3 is made up of 15 amino acids. The CDR3 spells CASSSNDQGNTEAFF. The DNA for the CDR3 is TGTGCCAGCAGCTCCAATGATCAGGGAAACACTGAAGCTTTCTTT. The full variable domain, rest sourced from reference TRBV7-9 and TRBJ1-1, is DTGVSQNPRHKITKRGQNVTFRCDPISEHNRLYWYRQTLGQGPEFLTYFQNEAQLEKSRLLSDRFSAERPKGSFSTLEIQRTEQGDSAMYLCASSSNDQGNTEAFFGQGTRLTVV.

This clonotype was picked up a small number of times. V gene TRBV7-3 combines with J gene TRBJ2-3, with D unresolved. The V end was cut by 1 base, the J end by 1 base, with 12 bases between. Germline V gene sequence: CDR1 SGHTA, CDR2 FQGTGA. This CDR3 contains 16 residues. CDR3 nucleotide sequence: TGTGCCAGCAGCTTAAAACGCAGGATCGGCACAGATACGCAGTATTTT. Translation: CASSLKRRIGTDTQYF. Variable domain in full (rest from reference TRBV7-3 and TRBJ2-3): GAGVSQTPSNKVTEKGKYVELRCDPISGHTALYWYRQSLGQGPEFLIYFQGTGAADDSGLPNDRFFAVRPEGSVSTLKIQRTERGDSAVYLCASSLKRRIGTDTQYFGPGTRLTVL.

The chain couples TRBV20-1 to TRBJ1-1; unclear D gene. CDR1 and CDR2 (germline): DFQATT, SNEGSKA (reference sequence). The CDR3 sequence is 11 residues long. Deletions cut 0 bases from V and 10 bases from J, with 9 bases between. The CDR3 here is CSARDGYGAFF. The CDR3 nucleotides read TGCAGTGCTAGAGACGGATATGGAGCTTTCTTT.

This clonotype was detected a few times. The chain carries TRBV19 and TRBJ2-1, with unresolved D. Germline V gene lookup returns CDR1 LNHDA and CDR2 SQIVND (reference sequence). V was pared by 4 bases and J by 6 bases, with 16 bases between. This CDR3 has 15 amino acids. The CDR3 spells CASSTPVLASNEQFF. CDR3 nucleotides: TGTGCCAGTAGTACCCCCGTCCTGGCTAGCAATGAGCAGTTCTTC.

Only a few counts were recorded for this clonotype. This chain connects TRBV4-3 to TRBJ1-2, with D possibly TRBD1 on 6 matching bases. CDR1 LGHNA and CDR2 YSLEER come from the germline V gene. Trimming left V 4 bases short and J 8 bases short, with 20 bases between. The CDR3 consists of 15 residues. This CDR3 is CASSLGEGEGRGYTF. CDR3 coding DNA: TGCGCCAGCAGCCTAGGGGAGGGGGAAGGGAGAGGCTACACCTTC.

This clonotype appeared a few times. V is TRBV6-1 and J is TRBJ1-2; 7 bases fit TRBD1. Germline values: CDR1 MNHNS, CDR2 SASEGT. The CDR3 contains 18 residues. With 5 bases clipped from V and 4 bases from J, the junction kept 19 bases outside the gene matches. The CDR3 DNA follows: TGTGCCAGCAGTCGTAGGGGGCTTAACCGCCCGATTTGCTATGGCTACACCTTC. Translation gives CASSRRGLNRPICYGYTF.

V and J are TRBV28 and TRBJ2-7; TRBD1 aligns across 7 bases. Germline V gives CDR1 MDHEN, CDR2 SYDVKM. The CDR3 extends over 14 amino acids. With V trimmed by 8 bases and J by 0 bases, 7 bases remained unmatched. The CDR3 spells CASGPTGISYEQYF. The CDR3 DNA follows: TGTGCCAGCGGGCCGACAGGGATCTCCTACGAGCAGTACTTC.

The genes are TRBV10-3 and TRBJ2-1; D is unresolved. This CDR3 spans 13 amino acids. Per the germline V gene, CDR1 is ENHRY and CDR2 is SYGVKD. V lost 6 bases and J lost 6, with 12 bases in between. This CDR3 is CAIRSLRSNEQFF. Written as DNA, the CDR3 is TGTGCCATCAGATCCCTCCGGAGCAATGAGCAGTTCTTC.

This clonotype was seen more than once but under ten times. V usage is TRBV10-3 and J usage is TRBJ2-7, with TRBD1 matching over 9 bases. J gave up 0 bases and V 6 bases, and 9 bases lay outside the gene matches. The CDR3 spans 16 residues. CDR1 is ENHRY, CDR2 SYGVKD, per germline. Here the CDR3 DNA reads TGTGCCATCAGCGATATCACACAGGGGGCCTCCTACGAGCAGTACTTC. This codes for CAISDITQGASYEQYF.

The gene calls are TRBV14 and TRBJ2-7, with 7 bases identical to TRBD1. Germline-derived CDR1 and CDR2 are SGHDN and FVKESK. The CDR3 runs 15 residues. Trimming removed 1 base from V and 4 bases from J; junction bases left unmatched: 7. This CDR3 is CASSQASTGAYEQYF. Here the CDR3 DNA reads TGTGCCAGCAGCCAAGCGTCCACAGGGGCTTACGAGCAGTACTTC.

CDR3 sequence: CSAREGAVDTQYF. CDR3 bases: TGCAGTGCTAGAGAGGGGGCCGTGGATACGCAGTATTTT. The chain joins TRBV20-1 to TRBJ2-3; D might be TRBD1 (6 bases). The CDR3 totals 13 residues. V was cut by 0 bases and J by 6 bases, with 10 bases left in between. CDR1 DFQATT and CDR2 SNEGSKA come from the germline V gene (reference sequence).

The chain employs TRBV25-1 and TRBJ1-3, with 10 nucleotides matching TRBD1. V shed 7 bases and J 6 bases; nucleotides not matched to a gene: 3. The germline gives CDR1 MGHDK, CDR2 SYGVNS. This CDR3 spans 13 amino acids. CDR3 in DNA: TGTGCCAGCACCGGACAGGGGGTAAACACCATATATTTT. This sequence encodes CASTGQGVNTIYF.

The gene calls are TRBV6-1 and TRBJ2-7; D possibly corresponds to TRBD2 (7 bases). Germline assignment: CDR1 MNHNS and CDR2 SASEGT. The CDR3 runs 15 residues. V lost 4 bases, J lost 4 bases, and 17 bases lay in between. The CDR3 region has the DNA TGTGCCAGCAGTGGCGGGACACCCGGGGGGTACGAGCAGTACTTC. Protein product: CASSGGTPGGYEQYF.

This clonotype has a handful of counts. The chain carries TRBV2 and TRBJ2-3, with TRBD2 matching over 9 bases. This CDR3 spans 13 amino acids. Per the germline V gene, CDR1 is SNHLY and CDR2 is FYNNEI. Trimming took 4 bases from V and 13 from J; bases not matched to a gene: 9. CDR3 coding DNA: TGTGCCAGCAGTGGATATGGCGGGAGGGCCGAGTATTTT. Its protein product is CASSGYGGRAEYF.

This clonotype was picked up a small number of times. The rearrangement uses TRBV27 and TRBJ1-2, with TRBD1 matching 9 bases. This CDR3 comprises 14 residues. The J segment lost 4 bases and the V segment lost 3 bases, leaving 3 bases of the junction unmatched. CDR1 and CDR2 (germline): MNHEY, SMNVEV (reference sequence). CDR3 bases: TGTGCCAGCAGTTTTGGGACAGGGAGCTATGGCTACACCTTC. Its protein product is CASSFGTGSYGYTF.

J is TRBJ2-7 and V is TRBV6-1; 11 nucleotides match TRBD2. This CDR3 is built from 14 residues. Germline trimming cut 7 bases from V and 7 bases from J; bases unmatched to any gene: 9. The germline gives CDR1 MNHNS, CDR2 SASEGT. CDR3 nucleotide sequence: TGTGCCAGCAATGTAGCGGGAGGGACGGGAGAGCAGTACTTC. As protein: CASNVAGGTGEQYF.

The chain joins TRBV18 to TRBJ1-5; D not resolved. The CDR3 has 14 amino acids. CDR1 and CDR2 (germline): KGHSH, LQKENI. V was clipped by 3 bases and J by 5 bases, with 11 bases between them. The chain's CDR3 is CASSPTRRDQPQHF. In nucleotides, the CDR3 is TGTGCCAGCTCACCGACTCGCAGAGATCAGCCCCAGCATTTT. The full variable domain, rest sourced from reference TRBV18 and TRBJ1-5, is NAGVMQNPRHLVRRRGQEARLRCSPMKGHSHVYWYRQLPEEGLKFMVYLQKENIIDESGMPKERFSAEFPKEGPSILRIQQVVRGDSAAYFCASSPTRRDQPQHFGDGTRLSIL.

The chain is built from TRBV5-8 and TRBJ2-7, with D maybe TRBD2 (6 bases). Germline CDR1 is SGHTS and CDR2 is YDEGEE. The V end lost 1 base, the J end lost 5 bases, and 19 bases lay between the germline ends. CDR3 size: 16 residues. CDR3 nucleotide sequence: TGTGCCAGCAGCTTGTCGTCTGGAGGGAGTGGCGACGAGCAGTACTTC. This codes for CASSLSSGGSGDEQYF.

This clonotype was detected only a few times. The chain recombines TRBV20-1 with TRBJ1-5, with 8 nucleotides matching TRBD1. Germline CDR1 and CDR2: DFQATT and SNEGSKA (reference sequence). The junction had 4 bases not matched to a gene; V was cut back by 1 base and J by 2 bases. CDR3 length: 15 residues. This chain's CDR3 is CSARAPGQGNQPQHF. CDR3 nucleotides: TGCAGTGCTAGAGCACCGGGACAGGGCAATCAGCCCCAGCATTTT.

In its sample, this clonotype is medium-sized. The V and J genes are TRBV7-8 and TRBJ2-6; 8 bases fit TRBD2. CDR1 is SGHVS, CDR2 FQNEAQ, per germline. CDR3 length: 18 residues. The V segment lost 4 bases and the J segment 3 bases; nucleotides outside the gene matches: 11. CDR3 region: CASSSRLARRDGANVLTF. DNA for the CDR3: TGTGCCAGCAGCTCTCGACTAGCGAGGAGGGATGGGGCCAACGTCCTGACTTTC. The whole variable domain, filled in from reference TRBV7-8 and TRBJ2-6, reads GAGVSQSPRYKVAKRGQDVALRCDPISGHVSLFWYQQALGQGPEFLTYFQNEAQLDKSGLPSDRFFAERPEGSVSTLKIQRTQQEDSAVYLCASSSRLARRDGANVLTFGAGSRLTVL.

CDR3 residues: CATSRDRGQGSYNEQFF. The CDR3 DNA is TGTGCCACCAGCAGAGATCGGGGACAGGGGTCCTACAATGAGCAGTTCTTC. The V gene is TRBV15, the J gene TRBJ2-1, with TRBD1 identical over 10 bases. V lost 0 bases and J lost 1; bases outside the gene matches: 3. The CDR3 has 17 residues. Germline CDR1 reads LNHNV; CDR2 reads YYDKDF (reference sequence).

This sequence joins TRBV7-9 and TRBJ2-2; no clear D. Trimming pared 5 bases from V and 1 base from J, leaving 2 bases between. Per the germline V gene, CDR1 is SEHNR and CDR2 is FQNEAQ (reference sequence). The CDR3 spans 12 residues. The CDR3 is CASSVNTGELFF. The CDR3 bases are TGTGCCAGCAGCGTGAACACCGGGGAGCTGTTTTTT.